The present T cell receptor beta chain was sequenced within a study of cytomegalovirus exposure and HLA in healthy donors. As for this clone: Its antigen is undetermined. Its ends do not fully match the called genes, so a read error is possible.

The CDR3 is 17 amino acids. Germline lookup yields CDR1 SEHNR and CDR2 FQNEAQ (reference sequence). Overall study findings and caveats: Links to common viral pathogens appeared, in a later analysis, for several of the most significant clusters. Later analysis associated a missense DCLRE1C variant with TCR beta V- and J-gene trimming. Solely CMV serostatus was available to characterize immune exposure.

This PCR relied on a set of 60 Vbeta primers and 13 Jbeta primers. Sequenced by immunoSEQ multiplex PCR; TCRdb stores in-frame clones only, minus some. The profile shows more than 90,000 clones, roughly 79% of them singletons. The sample consisted of PBMCs. The TCR was taken from a woman in her 40s in good health and CMV-seronegative. V usage is TRBV7-9 and J usage is TRBJ1-1, with D possibly matching TRBD1 (6 bases). The CDR3 protein is CSSSLGGRETPNTEAFF. The DNA of the CDR3 is TGTTCCAGCAGCTTAGGGGGGCGAGAGACCCCTAACACTGAAGCTTTCTTT.